This T cell receptor beta chain was identified in a study of OX40 agonist ivuxolimab in advanced cancers. General study points: Antigen targets of the expanded peripheral T cells went undetermined. Circulating CD4+ and CD8+ T cells showed clonal expansion by week 6 at 0.1 to 3.0 mg/kg.

Produced via immunoSEQ multiplex PCR; TCRdb's table is partial and in-frame only. The table has 60,000 to 65,000 clones, approximately 90% seen once. The germline gives CDR1 MNHEY, CDR2 SVGAGI. Trimming left V 6 bases short and J 3 bases short, with 9 bases between. This CDR3 has 13 residues. This clone occurred once. The antigen is undetermined. The V gene is TRBV6-5, the J gene TRBJ1-5; a possible D gene is TRBD1 (6 bases). The sequencing here drew on CD4+ or CD8+ T cells sorted from blood, taken in a trial of the OX40 agonist ivuxolimab. This sequence originates from an adult with an advanced solid tumor such as melanoma, head and neck, liver or kidney cancer. CDR3: CASRRGINQPQHF. Here the CDR3 DNA reads TGTGCCAGCAGAAGGGGGATCAATCAGCCCCAGCATTTT.